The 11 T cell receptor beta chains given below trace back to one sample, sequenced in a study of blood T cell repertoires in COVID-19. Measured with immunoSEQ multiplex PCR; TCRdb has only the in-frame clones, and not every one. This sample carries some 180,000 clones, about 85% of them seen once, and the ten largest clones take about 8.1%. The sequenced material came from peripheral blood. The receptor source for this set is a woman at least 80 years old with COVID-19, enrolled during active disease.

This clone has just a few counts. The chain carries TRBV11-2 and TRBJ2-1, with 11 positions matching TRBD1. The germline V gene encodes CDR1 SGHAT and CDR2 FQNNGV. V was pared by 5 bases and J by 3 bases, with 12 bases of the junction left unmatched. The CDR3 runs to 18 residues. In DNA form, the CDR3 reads TGTGCCAGCAGCCTAGGGGGGACAGGGGGGTACTACTACAATGAGCAGTTCTTC. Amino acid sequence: CASSLGGTGGYYYNEQFF.

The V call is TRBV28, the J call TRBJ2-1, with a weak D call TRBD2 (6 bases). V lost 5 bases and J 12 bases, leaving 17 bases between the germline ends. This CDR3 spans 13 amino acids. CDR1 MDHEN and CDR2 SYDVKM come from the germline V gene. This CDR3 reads CASSPAVRAGQFF. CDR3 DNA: TGTGCCAGCAGTCCCGCGGTTCGAGCGGGGCAGTTCTTC.

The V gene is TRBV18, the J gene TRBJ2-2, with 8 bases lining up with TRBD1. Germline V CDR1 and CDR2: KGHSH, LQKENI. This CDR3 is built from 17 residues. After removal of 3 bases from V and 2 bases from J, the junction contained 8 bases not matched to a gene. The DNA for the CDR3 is TGTGCCAGCTCACCGGCAGGGGGCGGACCCAACACCGGGGAGCTGTTTTTT. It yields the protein CASSPAGGGPNTGELFF.

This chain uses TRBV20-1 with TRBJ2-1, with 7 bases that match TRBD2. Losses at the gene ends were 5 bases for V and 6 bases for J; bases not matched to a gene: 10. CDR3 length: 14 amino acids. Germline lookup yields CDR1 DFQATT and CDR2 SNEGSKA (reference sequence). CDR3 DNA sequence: TGCAGTGCTGGTGCCGGTTCGGGAGGCAATGAGCAGTTCTTC. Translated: CSAGAGSGGNEQFF.

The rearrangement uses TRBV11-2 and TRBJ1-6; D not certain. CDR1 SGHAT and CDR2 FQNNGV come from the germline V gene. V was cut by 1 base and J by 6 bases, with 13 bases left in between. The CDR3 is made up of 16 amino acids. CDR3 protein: CASSLGTHGVNSPLHF. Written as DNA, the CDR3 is TGTGCCAGCAGCTTAGGAACCCACGGGGTTAATTCACCCCTCCACTTT.

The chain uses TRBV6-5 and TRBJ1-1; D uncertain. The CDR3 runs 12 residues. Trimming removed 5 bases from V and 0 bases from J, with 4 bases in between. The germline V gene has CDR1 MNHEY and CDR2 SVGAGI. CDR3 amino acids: CASSTVNTEAFF. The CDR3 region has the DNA TGTGCCAGCAGTACGGTGAACACTGAAGCTTTCTTT.

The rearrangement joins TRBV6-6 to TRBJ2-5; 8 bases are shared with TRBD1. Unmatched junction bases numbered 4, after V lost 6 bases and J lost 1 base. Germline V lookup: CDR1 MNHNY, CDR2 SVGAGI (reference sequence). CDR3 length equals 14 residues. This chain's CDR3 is CASRTTGGQETQYF. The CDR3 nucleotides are TGTGCCAGCAGGACTACAGGGGGCCAAGAGACCCAGTACTTC.

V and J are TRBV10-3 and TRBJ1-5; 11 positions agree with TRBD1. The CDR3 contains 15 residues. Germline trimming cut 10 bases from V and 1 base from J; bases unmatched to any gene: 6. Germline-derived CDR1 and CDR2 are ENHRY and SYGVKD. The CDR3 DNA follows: TGTGCCACCGCCCGGGACAGGGGGAGCAATCAGCCCCAGCATTTT. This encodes CATARDRGSNQPQHF.

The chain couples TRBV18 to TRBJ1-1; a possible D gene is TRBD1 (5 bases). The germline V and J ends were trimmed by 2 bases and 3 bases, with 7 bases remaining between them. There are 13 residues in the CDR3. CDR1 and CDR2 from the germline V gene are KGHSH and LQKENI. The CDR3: CASSPIQDTEAFF. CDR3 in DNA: TGTGCCAGCTCACCAATACAGGACACTGAAGCTTTCTTT.

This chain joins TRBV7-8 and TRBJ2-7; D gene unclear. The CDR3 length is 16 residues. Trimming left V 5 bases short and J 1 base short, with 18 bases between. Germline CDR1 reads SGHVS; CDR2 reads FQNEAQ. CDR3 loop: CASSARFPQPSYEQYF. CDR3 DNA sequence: TGTGCCAGCAGCGCCCGTTTCCCACAGCCTTCCTACGAGCAGTACTTC.

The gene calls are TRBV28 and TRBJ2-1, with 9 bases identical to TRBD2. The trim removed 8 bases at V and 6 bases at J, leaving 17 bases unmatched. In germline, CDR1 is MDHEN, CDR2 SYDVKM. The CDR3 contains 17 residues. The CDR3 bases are TGTGCCAGCTTGGCCACCCGGGGTAGCGGGAGATTCAATGAGCAGTTCTTC. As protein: CASLATRGSGRFNEQFF.